This section outlines one T cell receptor (beta chain) sequence together with its context. This record comes from a study of T cell changes during pregnancy in multiple sclerosis. Using immunoSEQ multiplex PCR, the repertoire was profiled, and TCRdb retains in-frame clones only, with some absent. The profile shows tens of thousands of clones, approximately 91% of them singletons. This TCR was sampled from a female donor with multiple sclerosis, enrolled in a pregnancy study. The sample here was peripheral blood, taken in the third trimester of pregnancy.

The CDR3 bases are TGTGCCAGCAGCTGGAAAACAGGGGATCATGGCTACACCTTC. It yields the protein CASSWKTGDHGYTF. J is TRBJ1-2 and V is TRBV7-2, with TRBD1 matching over 7 bases. CDR1 is SGHTA, CDR2 FQGNSA, per germline. The V gene end was trimmed by 4 bases and the J gene end by 6 bases; junction bases not matched to a gene: 8. The CDR3 totals 14 residues.